A selection of T cell receptor beta chains follows, all from one sample in a study of T cells in Graves' hyperthyroidism and ophthalmopathy. TCRdb redid the calling of the multiplex PCR reads with MiXCR, one entry per CDR3 protein. The sample lists a few hundred thousand distinct CDR3 sequences; roughly 25% were seen once. The specimen was blood. The receptors here all came from a man over 45 with Graves' hyperthyroidism. Each CDR3 is given with its conserved first and last residue. A D gene is named only where the DNA matches it firmly. A clone size is listed for some rows: how often the clone was seen (once, few, many), or a class if it is expanded.

>.|TRBV18|TRBJ2-3|.
TGTGCCAGCTCACCACCGCCAGGGCATACGCAGTATTTT
CASSPPPGHTQYF
>TRBD2|TRBV6-1|TRBJ2-7|.
TGTGCCAGCAGAGAAGGACTAGCGGGCTCCTACGAGCAGTACTTC
CASREGLAGSYEQYF
>.|TRBV7-6|TRBJ2-7|few
TGTGCCAGCAGCTTAGCGGCTAGCGAGTCCTACGAGCAGTACTTC
CASSLAASESYEQYF
>TRBD2|TRBV10-3|TRBJ2-3|few
TGTGCCATCAGTCTAGCGGGAGTGGGAGATACGCAGTATTTT
CAISLAGVGDTQYF
>.|TRBV7-3|TRBJ2-1|many
TGTGCCAGCACCATGAGAGGGAGCTCCTACAATGAGCAGTTCTTC
CASTMRGSSYNEQFF
>TRBD2|TRBV27|TRBJ2-1|few
TGTGCCAGCAGTCCGACTAGCATCAATGAGCAGTTCTTC
CASSPTSINEQFF
>TRBD2|TRBV11-2|TRBJ2-4|many
TGTGCCAGCAGCTTAGGGCCGGGACTAGCGGGAAACATTCAGTACTTC
CASSLGPGLAGNIQYF
>TRBD1|TRBV6-5|TRBJ2-1|few
TGTGCCAGCAGTTACTCTTCCGGACAGGGAGGTAATGAGCAGTTCTTC
CASSYSSGQGGNEQFF
>.|TRBV2|TRBJ2-5|many
TGTGCCAGCAGTGAAACCAGAGGGGAGTCCGAGACCCAGTACTTC
CASSETRGESETQYF
>.|TRBV7-9|TRBJ1-5|.
TGTGCCAGCAGCTTAGCGGTCCCCGACAGCAATCAGCCCCAGCATTTT
CASSLAVPDSNQPQHF
>TRBD2|TRBV11-2|TRBJ2-7|many
TGTGCCAGCAGCTTAGAGGGCGGGAGTGAATACGAGCAGTACTTC
CASSLEGGSEYEQYF
>TRBD2|TRBV28|TRBJ2-1|many
TGTGCCAGCAATCAGCGGGACTACAATGAGCAGTTCTTC
CASNQRDYNEQFF
>.|TRBV3-1|TRBJ2-1|.
TGTGCCAGCAGCCACCGGGCCAGCGGGTTCTTC
CASSHRASGFF
>TRBD1|TRBV28|TRBJ1-1|.
TGTGCCAGCAGATTCCCGCAGGGGGCAGGTGTTGAAGCTTTCTTT
CASRFPQGAGVEAFF
>.|TRBV7-2|TRBJ1-1|few
TGTGCCAGCAGCTCCGGATTTTACACTGAAGCTTTCTTT
CASSSGFYTEAFF
>.|TRBV12-5|TRBJ2-3|many
TGTGCTAGTGGTTTCGGAGTCCCGAATACGCAGTATTTT
CASGFGVPNTQYF
>.|TRBV28|TRBJ2-6|.
TGTGCCAGCAGTTTATTACGAGGGGCCAACGTCCTGACTTTC
CASSLLRGANVLTF
>TRBD1|TRBV29-1|TRBJ2-4|few
TGCAGCGGGACCGGGACAGGGGATGGGAAAAACATTCAGTACTTC
CSGTGTGDGKNIQYF
>TRBD2|TRBV5-1|TRBJ2-5|few
TGCGCCAGCAGCTTGGTGGCTAGCGGGAGCTTGGGGACCCAGTACTTC
CASSLVASGSLGTQYF
>.|TRBV4-2|TRBJ2-5|.
TGTGCCAGCAGTGGGGCGGGGGCCGGGGAAGAGACCCAGTACTTC
CASSGAGAGEETQYF
>TRBD1|TRBV7-9|TRBJ2-7|few
TGTGCCAGCAATCGAGGGGGCCTCAACTACGAGCAGTACTTC
CASNRGGLNYEQYF
>.|TRBV20-1|TRBJ1-2|.
TGCAGTGCTAGAGCGAGTAACTATGGCTACACCTTC
CSARASNYGYTF
>.|TRBV12-3/TRBV12-4|TRBJ1-6|few
TGTGCCAGCAGCCAGGGTTATTCACCCCTCCACTTT
CASSQGYSPLHF
>.|TRBV24-1|TRBJ2-3|few
TGTGCCACCAGTGATCCCGCCCGCACAGATACGCAGTATTTT
CATSDPARTDTQYF
>TRBD2|TRBV27|TRBJ2-7|few
TGTGCCAGCAAGAACCGGGACTACCTCTACGAGCAGTACTTC
CASKNRDYLYEQYF
>.|TRBV3-1|TRBJ2-5|.
TGTGCCAGCAGCCAAGATAGGGGATCAAGGTCCCAGTACTTC
CASSQDRGSRSQYF
>.|TRBV5-1|TRBJ2-5|.
TGCGCCAGCAGCTTGTTCACACAGGCGTGGGAGACCCAGTACTTC
CASSLFTQAWETQYF
>TRBD1|TRBV11-3|TRBJ2-5|.
TGTGCCAGCAGCTCGACAGGGCCCCCCCGGGAGACCCAGTACTTC
CASSSTGPPRETQYF
>TRBD1|TRBV6-1|TRBJ2-2|few
TGTGCCAGCAGTGAGGGACAGGGGGCCGGGGAGCTGTTTTTT
CASSEGQGAGELFF
>TRBD2|TRBV15|TRBJ2-7|.
TGTGCCACCAGCAGAGGGGGGGGCGAGCAGTACTTC
CATSRGGGEQYF
>.|TRBV5-1|TRBJ2-1|.
TGCGCCAGCAGCCCAACAGGGAGCCCCTACAATGAGCAGTTCTTC
CASSPTGSPYNEQFF
>.|TRBV12-3/TRBV12-4|TRBJ1-4|.
TGTGCCAGCAGTTTGTTAGGGGAGGAAAAACTGTTTTTT
CASSLLGEEKLFF
>.|TRBV11-2|TRBJ2-4|many
TGTGCCAGCAGCCGGACAGAAGCCAAAAACATTCAGTACTTC
CASSRTEAKNIQYF
>TRBD1|TRBV7-2|TRBJ2-5|few
TGTGCCAGCAGCTTAGGGATTTCGACAGGGGGGGAGACCCAGTACTTC
CASSLGISTGGETQYF
>.|TRBV20-1|TRBJ1-4|.
TGCAGTGCTAGAGGCAACGGACTGTATAATGAAAAACTGTTTTTT
CSARGNGLYNEKLFF
>.|TRBV29-1|TRBJ2-1|few
TGCAGCGCCGGGACTGAATACAATGAGCAGTTCTTC
CSAGTEYNEQFF
>.|TRBV12-3/TRBV12-4|TRBJ2-7|many
TGTGCCAGCAGCACAGCAGGGTCCTACGAGCAGTACTTC
CASSTAGSYEQYF